This paragraph covers one T cell receptor (beta chain) sequence. CDR1 is MNHEY, CDR2 SVGAGI, per germline. CDR3 size: 15 residues. After removal of 2 bases from V and 8 bases from J, the junction contained 4 bases not matched to a gene. This sample was included in a study of blood T cell repertoires in COVID-19. Turning to the study itself: COVID-19 samples collected from the United States, Italy and Spain covered acute and convalescent phases. Sources were T cells, B-cell-depleted T cells, or PBMCs; the material itself was cDNA or gDNA.

In the original workflow: Using reference gene primer amplification, nucleated cell counts were estimated. Sequencing used immunoSEQ multiplex PCR; TCRdb keeps in-frame clones, though not all of them. V and J calls and clone size are as listed in that table; D and trimming were resolved from the DNA. The sample yields tens of thousands of clones, more than 85% seen once. The origin of this receptor is a human donor with active COVID-19. The donor label of this sample is uncertain. This chain connects TRBV6-5 to TRBJ1-6; 9 bases match TRBD1. Sample: peripheral blood. CDR3 sequence reads: CASSYEDRGYSPLHF. The CDR3 coding sequence is TGTGCCAGCAGTTACGAGGACAGGGGATATTCACCCCTCCACTTT.